Detailed here is one T cell receptor (beta chain). The antigen remains unidentified. This specimen belongs to a study of post-analysis software for immune sequencing data. Study information: Both relapsing-remitting and secondary progressive multiple sclerosis featured among the disease courses, as did progressive-relapsing multiple sclerosis.

CDR3 size: 14 residues. The ends were cut back, 0 bases at V and 4 bases at J, with 10 bases in the middle. The germline V gene encodes CDR1 DFQATT and CDR2 SNEGSKA (reference sequence). Notes on the study in general: Roughly five TRBV segments were significantly more frequent in patients than in controls. TRBV5-6, TRBV5-1 and TRBV20-1 were among these segments. Patients with multiple sclerosis recorded significantly lower normalized Chao1 diversity than controls, the study found. Batch-matched samples strongly co-clustered by F measure.

Unique molecular identifiers were present in the TCR beta cDNA libraries. The source material, about 0.95 to 11 million T cells, gave rise to roughly 0.5 million cDNA molecules. A single record per CDR3 protein comes from TCRdb applying MiXCR to the PCR reads. Among 650,000 to 900,000 distinct CDR3 sequences listed, just over 45% were seen once. The rearrangement links TRBV20-1 to TRBJ1-5; a weak D match, TRBD1 (5 bases). Sequencing was performed on blood. The clonotype was recovered from a girl between 10 and 17 years old with multiple sclerosis. The CDR3 spells CSARDTGENQPQHF. CDR3 bases: TGCAGTGCTAGAGACACAGGCGAAAATCAGCCCCAGCATTTT.